The 5 T cell receptor beta chains listed next were all sequenced from one sample in a study of T cell responses to AZD1222 COVID-19 vaccine. Sequenced by immunoSEQ multiplex PCR; TCRdb stores in-frame clones only, minus some. This sample yields about 90,000 clones, of which approximately 86% are seen a single time; 10% to 13% belongs to the top ten. The specimen was peripheral blood, collected on day 0 of MenACWY control vaccination. The receptors derive from an adult in good health.

The J gene is TRBJ2-3, the V gene TRBV29-1; 9 bases are shared with TRBD1. This CDR3 contains 13 residues. Germline V gives CDR1 SQVTM, CDR2 ANQGSEA. Trimming at V came to 6 bases and at J to 3 bases, leaving 4 bases not matched to a gene. The CDR3 region has the DNA TGCAGCGTCCGGGACAGGGCAACAGATACGCAGTATTTT. Its protein product is CSVRDRATDTQYF.

The chain recombines TRBV15 with TRBJ2-7; TRBD1 agrees at 11 bases. The V segment lost 2 bases and the J segment 1 base; nucleotides outside the gene matches: 7. This CDR3 spans 17 amino acids. Germline CDR1 and CDR2: LNHNV and YYDKDF (reference sequence). CDR3 protein: CATSRNRDRGFSYEQYF. The CDR3 DNA reads as TGTGCCACCAGCAGAAACCGGGACAGGGGGTTTTCCTACGAGCAGTACTTC.

This clone has only one observation. The chain has TRBV4-1 and TRBJ1-2; D gene unclear. Germline-derived CDR1 and CDR2 are MGHRA and YSYEKL. The CDR3 covers 13 residues. Trimming stripped 3 bases from V and 8 bases from J, with 13 bases between. This chain's CDR3 is CASSQGHVAGYTF. In nucleotides, the CDR3 is TGCGCCAGCAGCCAGGGCCACGTCGCAGGCTACACCTTC.

The chain joins TRBV4-2 to TRBJ1-4, with D tentatively TRBD1 (5 bases). The V end lost 0 bases, the J end lost 3 bases, and 8 bases lay between the germline ends. The germline V gene encodes CDR1 LGHNA and CDR2 YNFKEQ. The CDR3 length is 15 residues. CDR3 amino acids: CASSQETAPNEKLFF. The CDR3 DNA reads as TGTGCCAGCAGCCAAGAGACAGCTCCTAATGAAAAACTGTTTTTT.

This sequence joins TRBV10-3 and TRBJ1-2, with a weak D call TRBD1 (6 bases). Per germline, CDR1 ENHRY and CDR2 SYGVKD. V was trimmed by 4 bases and J by 6 bases, leaving 15 bases between them. The CDR3 extends over 14 amino acids. CDR3 sequence: CAISGIEQGDGYTF. The CDR3 bases are TGTGCCATCAGTGGGATCGAACAGGGCGATGGCTACACCTTC.